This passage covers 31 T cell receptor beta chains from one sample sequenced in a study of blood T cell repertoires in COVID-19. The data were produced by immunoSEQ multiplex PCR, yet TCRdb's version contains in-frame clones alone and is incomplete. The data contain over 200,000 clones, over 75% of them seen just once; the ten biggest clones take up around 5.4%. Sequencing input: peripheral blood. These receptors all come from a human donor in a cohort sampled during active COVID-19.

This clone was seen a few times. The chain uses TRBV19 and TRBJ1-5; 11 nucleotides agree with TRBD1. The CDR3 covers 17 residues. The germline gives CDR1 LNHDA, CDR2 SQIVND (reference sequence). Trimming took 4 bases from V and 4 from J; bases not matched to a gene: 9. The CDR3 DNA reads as TGTGCCAGTAGTACAAAACCCGGGACAGGGGGGAATCAGCCCCAGCATTTT. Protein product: CASSTKPGTGGNQPQHF.

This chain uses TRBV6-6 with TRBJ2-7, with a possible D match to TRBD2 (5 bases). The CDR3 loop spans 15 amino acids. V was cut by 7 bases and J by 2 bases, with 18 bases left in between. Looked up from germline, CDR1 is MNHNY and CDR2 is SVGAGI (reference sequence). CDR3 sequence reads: CASTTRGSDAYEQYF. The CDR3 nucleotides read TGTGCCAGCACCACCCGGGGTAGCGACGCCTACGAGCAGTACTTC.

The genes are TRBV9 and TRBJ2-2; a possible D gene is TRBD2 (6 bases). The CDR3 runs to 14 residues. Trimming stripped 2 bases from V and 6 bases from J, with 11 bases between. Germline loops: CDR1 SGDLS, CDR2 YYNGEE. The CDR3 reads CASSVLALAGELFF. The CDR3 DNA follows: TGTGCCAGCAGCGTCCTAGCGCTTGCCGGGGAGCTGTTTTTT.

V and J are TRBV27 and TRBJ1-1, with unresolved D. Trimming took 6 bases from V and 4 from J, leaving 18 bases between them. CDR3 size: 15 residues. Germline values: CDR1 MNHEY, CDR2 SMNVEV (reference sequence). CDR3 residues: CASSPRETSGTEAFF. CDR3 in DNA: TGTGCCAGCAGCCCCCGGGAGACCTCCGGCACTGAAGCTTTCTTT.

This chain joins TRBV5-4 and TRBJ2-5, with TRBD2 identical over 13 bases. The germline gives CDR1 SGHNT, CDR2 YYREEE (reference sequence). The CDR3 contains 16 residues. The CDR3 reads CATRGGGTSGKETQYF. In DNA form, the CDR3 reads TGTGCAACAAGGGGAGGGGGGACTAGCGGGAAGGAGACCCAGTACTTC. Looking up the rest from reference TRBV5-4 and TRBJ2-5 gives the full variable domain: ETGVTQSPTHLIKTRGQQVTLRCSSQSGHNTVSWYQQALGQGPQFIFQYYREEENGRGNFPPRFSGLQFPNYSSELNVNALELDDSALYLCATRGGGTSGKETQYFGPGTRLLVL.

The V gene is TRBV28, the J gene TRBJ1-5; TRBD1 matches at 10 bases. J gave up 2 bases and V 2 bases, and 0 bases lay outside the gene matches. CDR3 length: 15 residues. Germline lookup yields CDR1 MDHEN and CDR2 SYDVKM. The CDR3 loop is CASSLGTGGNQPQHF. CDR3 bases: TGTGCCAGCAGTTTAGGGACAGGGGGCAATCAGCCCCAGCATTTT.

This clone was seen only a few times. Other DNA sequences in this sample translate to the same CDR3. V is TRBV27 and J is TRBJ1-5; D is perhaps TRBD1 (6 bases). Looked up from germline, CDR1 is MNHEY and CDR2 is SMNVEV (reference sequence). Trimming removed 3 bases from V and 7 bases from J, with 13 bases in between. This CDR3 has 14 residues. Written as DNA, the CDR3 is TGTGCCAGCAGTTTGGAAGGGGGGGGACAGCCCCAGCATTTT. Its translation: CASSLEGGGQPQHF.

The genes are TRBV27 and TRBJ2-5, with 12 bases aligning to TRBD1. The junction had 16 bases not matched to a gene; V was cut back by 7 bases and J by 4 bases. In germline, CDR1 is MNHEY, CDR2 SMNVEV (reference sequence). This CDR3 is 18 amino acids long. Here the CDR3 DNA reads TGTGCCAGCACCTCGCTCGGACCGGGACAGGGGGCTCGAGAGACCCAGTACTTC. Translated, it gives CASTSLGPGQGARETQYF.

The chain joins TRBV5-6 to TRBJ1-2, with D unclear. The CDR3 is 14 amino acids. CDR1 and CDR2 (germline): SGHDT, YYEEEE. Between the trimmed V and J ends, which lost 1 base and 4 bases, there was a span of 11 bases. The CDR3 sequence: CASSLRSSPYGYTF. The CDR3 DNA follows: TGTGCCAGCAGCTTGAGAAGCTCTCCCTATGGCTACACCTTC.

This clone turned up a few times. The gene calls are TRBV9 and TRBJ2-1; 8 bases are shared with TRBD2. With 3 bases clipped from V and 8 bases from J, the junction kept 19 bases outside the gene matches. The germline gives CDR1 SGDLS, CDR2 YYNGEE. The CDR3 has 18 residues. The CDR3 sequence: CASSGSVRGLVISDEQFF. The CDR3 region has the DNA TGTGCCAGCAGCGGTTCCGTTAGGGGACTAGTCATTTCCGATGAGCAGTTCTTC.

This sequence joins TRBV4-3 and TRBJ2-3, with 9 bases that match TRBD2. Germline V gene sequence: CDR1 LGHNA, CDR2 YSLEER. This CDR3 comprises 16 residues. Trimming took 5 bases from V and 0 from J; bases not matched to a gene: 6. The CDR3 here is CASSTLTSGSTDTQYF. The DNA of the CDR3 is TGCGCCAGCAGCACGTTAACTAGCGGGAGCACAGATACGCAGTATTTT.

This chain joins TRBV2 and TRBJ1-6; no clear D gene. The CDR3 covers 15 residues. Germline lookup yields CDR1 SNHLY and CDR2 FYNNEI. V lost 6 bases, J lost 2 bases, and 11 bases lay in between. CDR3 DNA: TGTGCCAGCAGCCCTCGGGGTGCCTATAATTCACCCCTCCACTTT. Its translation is CASSPRGAYNSPLHF.

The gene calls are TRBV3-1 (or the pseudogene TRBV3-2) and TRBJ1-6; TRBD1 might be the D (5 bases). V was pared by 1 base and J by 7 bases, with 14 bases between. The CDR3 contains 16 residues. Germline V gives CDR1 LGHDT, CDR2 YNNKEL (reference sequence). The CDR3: CASSQVGGTVNSPLHF. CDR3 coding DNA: TGTGCCAGCAGCCAAGTGGGCGGGACGGTGAATTCACCCCTCCACTTT.

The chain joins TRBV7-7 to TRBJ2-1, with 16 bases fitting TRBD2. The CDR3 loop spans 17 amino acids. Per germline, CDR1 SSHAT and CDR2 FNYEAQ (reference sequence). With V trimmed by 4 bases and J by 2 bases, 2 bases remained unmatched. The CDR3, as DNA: TGTGCCAGCAGCTCGGGACTAGCGGGAGGGCCCTACAATGAGCAGTTCTTC. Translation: CASSSGLAGGPYNEQFF. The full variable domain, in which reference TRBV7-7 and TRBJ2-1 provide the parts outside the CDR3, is GAGVSQSPRYKVTKRGQDVTLRCDPISSHATLYWYQQALGQGPEFLTYFNYEAQPDKSGLPSDRFSAERPEGSISTLTIQRTEQRDSAMYRCASSSGLAGGPYNEQFFGPGTRLTVL.

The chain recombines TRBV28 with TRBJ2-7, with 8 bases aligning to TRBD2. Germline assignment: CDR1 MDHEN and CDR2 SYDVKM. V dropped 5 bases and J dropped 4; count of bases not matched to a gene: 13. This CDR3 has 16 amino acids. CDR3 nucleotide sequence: TGTGCCAGCAGTCCCACCCCGGGACTAGGTGGATACGAGCAGTACTTC. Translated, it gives CASSPTPGLGGYEQYF.

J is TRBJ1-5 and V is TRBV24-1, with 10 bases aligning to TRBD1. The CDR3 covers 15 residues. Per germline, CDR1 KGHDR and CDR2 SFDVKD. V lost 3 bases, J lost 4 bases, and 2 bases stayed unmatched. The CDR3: CATSDRTGGNQPQHF. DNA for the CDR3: TGTGCCACCAGTGATCGGACAGGGGGGAATCAGCCCCAGCATTTT.

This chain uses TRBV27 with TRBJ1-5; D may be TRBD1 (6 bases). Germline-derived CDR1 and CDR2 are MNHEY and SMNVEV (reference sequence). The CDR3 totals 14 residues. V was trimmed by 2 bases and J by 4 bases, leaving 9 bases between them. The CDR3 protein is CASSLGGHNQPQHF. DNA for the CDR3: TGTGCCAGCAGTTTAGGGGGCCATAATCAGCCCCAGCATTTT.

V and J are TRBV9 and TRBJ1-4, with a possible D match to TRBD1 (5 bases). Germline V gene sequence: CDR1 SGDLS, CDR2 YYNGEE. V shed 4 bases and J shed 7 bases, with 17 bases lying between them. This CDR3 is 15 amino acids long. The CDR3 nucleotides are TGTGCCAGCAGCCCCCCGGAGGGGAGAGGTGAAAAACTGTTTTTT. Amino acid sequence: CASSPPEGRGEKLFF. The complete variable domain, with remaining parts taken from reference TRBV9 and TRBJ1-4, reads DSGVTQTPKHLITATGQRVTLRCSPRSGDLSVYWYQQSLDQGLQFLIQYYNGEERAKGNILERFSAQQFPDLHSELNLSSLELGDSALYFCASSPPEGRGEKLFFGSGTQLSVL.

CDR3 DNA sequence: TGCGCCAGCAGCTCCCTAGACAGATCCTACGAGCAGTACTTC. Translation: CASSSLDRSYEQYF. The chain recombines TRBV5-1 with TRBJ2-7; the D gene is possibly TRBD1 (5 bases). Germline V CDR1 and CDR2: SGHRS, YFSETQ. Trimming cost V 3 bases and J 1 base, with 11 bases left between them. The CDR3 has 14 residues.

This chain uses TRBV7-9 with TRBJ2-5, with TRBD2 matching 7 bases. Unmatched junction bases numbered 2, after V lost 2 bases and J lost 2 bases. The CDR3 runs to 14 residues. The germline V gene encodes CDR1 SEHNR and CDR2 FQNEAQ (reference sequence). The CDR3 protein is CASSLNSGQETQYF. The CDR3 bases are TGTGCCAGCAGCTTAAATAGCGGGCAAGAGACCCAGTACTTC.

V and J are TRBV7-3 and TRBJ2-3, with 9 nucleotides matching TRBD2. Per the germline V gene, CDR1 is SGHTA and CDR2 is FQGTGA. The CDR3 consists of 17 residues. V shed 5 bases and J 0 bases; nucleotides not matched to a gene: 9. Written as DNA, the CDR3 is TGTGCCAGCAGCCCCCGCCCGGGACTAGCTAGCACAGATACGCAGTATTTT. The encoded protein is CASSPRPGLASTDTQYF.

CDR3 sequence (DNA): TGTGCCAGCAGCCCGGCGGGACGGGCCTCAGCCTATGGCTACACCTTC. Amino acids: CASSPAGRASAYGYTF. The chain combines TRBV7-2 with TRBJ1-2; D may be TRBD1 (5 bases). With 5 bases removed from V and 4 bases from J, the gap between germline ends came to 20 bases. The germline V gene has CDR1 SGHTA and CDR2 FQGNSA. This CDR3 contains 16 residues.

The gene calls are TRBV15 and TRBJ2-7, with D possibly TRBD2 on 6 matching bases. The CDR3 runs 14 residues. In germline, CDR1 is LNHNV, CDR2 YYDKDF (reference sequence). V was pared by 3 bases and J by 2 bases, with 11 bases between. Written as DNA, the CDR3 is TGTGCCACCAGCAGCCGACTAGAGGCCTACGAGCAGTACTTC. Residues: CATSSRLEAYEQYF.

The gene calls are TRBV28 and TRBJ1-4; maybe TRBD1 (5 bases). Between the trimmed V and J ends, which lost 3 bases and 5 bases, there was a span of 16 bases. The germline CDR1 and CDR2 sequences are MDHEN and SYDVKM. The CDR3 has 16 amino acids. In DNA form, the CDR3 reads TGTGCCAGCAGTTTCTCTAGGAAGGGGTCAAATGAAAAACTGTTTTTT. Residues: CASSFSRKGSNEKLFF.

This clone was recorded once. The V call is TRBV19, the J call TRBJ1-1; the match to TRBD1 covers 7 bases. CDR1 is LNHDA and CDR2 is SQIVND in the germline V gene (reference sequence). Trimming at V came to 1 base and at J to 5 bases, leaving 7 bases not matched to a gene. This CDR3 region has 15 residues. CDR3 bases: TGTGCCAGTAGTATAGGTCCAGGGGGGCGGACTGAAGCTTTCTTT. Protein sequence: CASSIGPGGRTEAFF.

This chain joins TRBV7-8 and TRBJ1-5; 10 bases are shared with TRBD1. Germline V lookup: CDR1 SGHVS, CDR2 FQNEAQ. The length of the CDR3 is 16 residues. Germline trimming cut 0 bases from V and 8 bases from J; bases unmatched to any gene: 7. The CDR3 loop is CASSLADRGPEKPQHF. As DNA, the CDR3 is TGTGCCAGCAGCTTAGCAGACAGGGGGCCCGAAAAGCCCCAGCATTTT. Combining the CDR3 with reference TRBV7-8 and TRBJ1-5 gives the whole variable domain GAGVSQSPRYKVAKRGQDVALRCDPISGHVSLFWYQQALGQGPEFLTYFQNEAQLDKSGLPSDRFFAERPEGSVSTLKIQRTQQEDSAVYLCASSLADRGPEKPQHFGDGTRLSIL.

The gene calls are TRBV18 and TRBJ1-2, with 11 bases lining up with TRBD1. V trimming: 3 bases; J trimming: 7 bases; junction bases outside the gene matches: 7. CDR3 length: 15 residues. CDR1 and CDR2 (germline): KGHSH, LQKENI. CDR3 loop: CASSPGQGAVGGYTF. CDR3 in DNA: TGTGCCAGCTCACCTGGACAGGGGGCAGTTGGTGGCTACACCTTC.

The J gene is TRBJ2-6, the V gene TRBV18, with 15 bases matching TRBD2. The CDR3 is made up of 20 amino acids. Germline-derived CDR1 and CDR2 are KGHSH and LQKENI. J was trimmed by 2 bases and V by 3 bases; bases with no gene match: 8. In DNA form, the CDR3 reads TGTGCCAGCTCACCCTTCGGACTAGCGGGAGGGGGTACTGGGGCCAACGTCCTGACTTTC. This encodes CASSPFGLAGGGTGANVLTF.

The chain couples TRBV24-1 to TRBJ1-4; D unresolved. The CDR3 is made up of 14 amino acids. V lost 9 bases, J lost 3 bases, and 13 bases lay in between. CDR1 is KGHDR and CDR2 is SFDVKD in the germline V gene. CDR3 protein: CATAAGAANEKLFF. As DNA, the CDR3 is TGTGCCACCGCCGCCGGTGCCGCTAATGAAAAACTGTTTTTT.

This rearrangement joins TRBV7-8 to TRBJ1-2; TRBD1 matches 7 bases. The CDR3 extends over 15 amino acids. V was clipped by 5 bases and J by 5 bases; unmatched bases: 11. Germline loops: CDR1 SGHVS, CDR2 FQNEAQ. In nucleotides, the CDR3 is TGTGCCAGCAGCAGCTTAGGAGCAGGGGGGTATGGCTACACCTTC. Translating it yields CASSSLGAGGYGYTF.

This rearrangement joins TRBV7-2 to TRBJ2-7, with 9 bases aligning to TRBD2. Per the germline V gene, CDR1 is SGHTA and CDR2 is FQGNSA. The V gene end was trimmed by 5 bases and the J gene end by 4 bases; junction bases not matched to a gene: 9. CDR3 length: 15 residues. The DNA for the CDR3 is TGTGCCAGCAGCACACCGGGACTAGCAATGTACGAGCAGTACTTC. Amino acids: CASSTPGLAMYEQYF.